The 18 T cell receptor beta chains below were found in one sample sequenced in a study of response to subunit inactivated influenza vaccine (dated by TCRdb to the late 2010s). Library method: RT-PCR. Sequencing instrument: Illumina HiSeq 2500. TCRdb reprocessed the public reads (quality trimming at Q25 with fastp, clone calling with MiXCR) and kept in-frame beta chains. One record per CDR3 amino acid sequence lists the most common genes and DNA. This sample lists 650,000 to 850,000 distinct CDR3 sequences; roughly 13% were detected once. 6.5% to 8.5% of the sample is held by the ten biggest clonotypes. The starting material was PBMCs from blood, obtained less than 15 days before vaccination. These receptors were taken from a man aged 45 to 65 who received an inactivated influenza vaccine. Donor details come from another sample of the same person, matched by shared clones.

This clonotype was detected ten times or more. The chain recombines TRBV7-2 with TRBJ2-5, with 9 nucleotides matching TRBD1. In germline, CDR1 is SGHTA, CDR2 FQGNSA. This CDR3 comprises 14 residues. Trimming at V came to 4 bases and at J to 7 bases, leaving 7 bases not matched to a gene. The chain's CDR3 is CASSSGTGLGTQYF. CDR3 coding DNA: TGTGCCAGCAGCTCCGGGACAGGGTTAGGGACCCAGTACTTC.

The V and J genes are TRBV6-1 and TRBJ1-2; 9 bases fit TRBD1. Germline CDR1 reads MNHNS; CDR2 reads SASEGT. The CDR3 has 13 residues. V lost 7 bases and J lost 4; bases outside the gene matches: 4. CDR3 loop: CASNTGGPYGYTF. CDR3 coding DNA: TGTGCCAGCAATACAGGGGGCCCCTATGGCTACACCTTC.

This clonotype appeared a few times. The V and J genes are TRBV12-5 and TRBJ1-5; D uncertain. The CDR3 spans 15 residues. Trimming took off 0 bases at V and 0 bases at J, with 6 bases between the two ends. Per germline, CDR1 LGHNT and CDR2 FRNRAP. The CDR3 DNA follows: TGTGCTAGTGGTTTGGTCACGGGTAGCAATCAGCCCCAGCATTTT. The encoded protein is CASGLVTGSNQPQHF.

This rearrangement joins TRBV29-1 to TRBJ2-7; possible D gene TRBD1, 6 bases. Germline V lookup: CDR1 SQVTM, CDR2 ANQGSEA. The CDR3 has 12 amino acids. V was pared by 4 bases and J by 5 bases, with 12 bases between. The CDR3 region is CSVVTGLNEQYF. CDR3 DNA sequence: TGCAGCGTTGTGACAGGTTTGAACGAGCAGTACTTC.

This clonotype was recorded a few times. The V gene is TRBV3-1, the J gene TRBJ2-1, with a tentative D call TRBD1 (6 bases). CDR3 length: 15 residues. Trimming took off 4 bases at V and 5 bases at J, with 15 bases between the two ends. Germline CDR1 is LGHDT and CDR2 is YNNKEL (reference sequence). CDR3 DNA: TGTGCCAGCAGCCTGAGATCCGGGACAAACAATGAGCAGTTCTTC. Its protein product is CASSLRSGTNNEQFF.

The table lists this clonotype with a few counts. The CDR3 sequence is CAWSHRADEQYF. CDR3 bases: TGTGCCTGGAGTCACAGGGCCGACGAGCAGTACTTC. The chain combines TRBV30 with TRBJ2-7; the D gene is possibly TRBD1 (6 bases). CDR1 and CDR2 from the germline V gene are GTSNPN and SVGIG (reference sequence). The CDR3 extends over 12 amino acids. V was cut by 2 bases and J by 5 bases, with 10 bases left in between.

Of note for this clonotype: A read error may explain this, as a much larger clone is one base away. V gene TRBV29-1 combines with J gene TRBJ2-7; a possible D gene is TRBD1 (5 bases). This CDR3 region has 13 residues. V was pared by 4 bases and J by 7 bases, with 17 bases between. The germline gives CDR1 SQVTM, CDR2 ANQGSEA. The CDR3 nucleotides are TGCAGCGTTGGCGCCAGGGCTTTTAAGGAGCAGTACTTC. Residues: CSVGARAFKEQYF.

This rearrangement joins TRBV7-9 to TRBJ2-3, with D hard to call. This CDR3 has 12 amino acids. Germline-derived CDR1 and CDR2 are SEHNR and FQNEAQ (reference sequence). V shed 1 base and J shed 7 bases, with 6 bases lying between them. The CDR3 DNA follows: TGTGCCAGCAGCTTAGACGCTTATACGCAGTATTTT. Its protein product is CASSLDAYTQYF.

This chain joins TRBV5-1 and TRBJ2-1, with D possibly matching TRBD1 (6 bases). Deletions cut 1 base from V and 8 bases from J, with 13 bases between. Germline values: CDR1 SGHRS, CDR2 YFSETQ. CDR3 size: 14 residues. CDR3 sequence reads: CASSLIQGFDEQFF. The CDR3 region has the DNA TGCGCCAGCAGCTTGATACAGGGTTTCGATGAGCAGTTCTTC.

In its sample, this clonotype was seen a few times. The V call is TRBV21-1, the J call TRBJ2-2; the DNA was not used to check the table's D call, TRBD2. TRBV21-1 is recorded as a pseudogene. The CDR3 runs to 16 residues. CDR3 loop: CASSTAGAQNTGELFF. DNA of the CDR3: TGTGCCAGCAGCACAGCGGGGGCCCAGAACACCGGGGAGCTGTTTTTT.

This clonotype was found many times. This chain links TRBV12-3 or TRBV12-4 with TRBJ1-2, with D maybe TRBD1 (5 bases). This CDR3 region has 13 residues. The germline V and J ends were trimmed by 6 bases and 5 bases, with 13 bases remaining between them. DNA of the CDR3: TGTGCCAGCAGATCGACAGAAATTTATGGCTACACCTTC. Its protein is CASRSTEIYGYTF.

This clonotype appeared many times. The V call is TRBV29-1, the J call TRBJ2-1, with 14 nucleotides matching TRBD2. J was trimmed by 9 bases and V by 3 bases; bases with no gene match: 7. Germline CDR1 and CDR2: SQVTM and ANQGSEA. The CDR3 is made up of 15 amino acids. In DNA form, the CDR3 reads TGCAGCGTTGAGGGACTAGCGGGAGTCGTGGGTGAGCAGTTCTTC. It is translated as CSVEGLAGVVGEQFF.

The chain combines TRBV2 with TRBJ2-5, with 9 nucleotides matching TRBD1. The CDR3 covers 15 residues. From germline, CDR1 is SNHLY and CDR2 FYNNEI. V lost 6 bases, J lost 5 bases, and 10 bases stayed unmatched. Written as DNA, the CDR3 is TGTGCCAGCAGCTTTGGACAGGGGAGTCCGGAGACCCAGTACTTC. Translating gives CASSFGQGSPETQYF. Full variable domain (outside the CDR3, taken from reference TRBV2 and TRBJ2-5): EPEVTQTPSHQVTQMGQEVILRCVPISNHLYFYWYRQILGQKVEFLVSFYNNEISEKSEIFDDQFSVERPDGSNFTLKIRSTKLEDSAMYFCASSFGQGSPETQYFGPGTRLLVL.

This clonotype has a handful of counts. This chain joins TRBV11-2 and TRBJ2-7; 7 positions agree with TRBD1. CDR3 length equals 15 residues. The V gene's germline CDR1 is SGHAT and CDR2 FQNNGV. V was pared by 4 bases and J by 0 bases, with 6 bases of the junction left unmatched. CDR3 nucleotides: TGTGCCAGCAGCTCCGGGACAGCCCTCTCCTACGAGCAGTACTTC. It encodes CASSSGTALSYEQYF.

The V gene is TRBV4-1, the J gene TRBJ1-5; 8 bases fit TRBD1. The V segment lost 3 bases and the J segment 2 bases; nucleotides outside the gene matches: 3. The CDR3 length is 15 residues. Germline V gene data show CDR1 as MGHRA and CDR2 as YSYEKL. The CDR3 region is CASSQSGQGNQPQHF. The CDR3 nucleotides are TGCGCCAGCAGCCAGTCGGGACAGGGCAATCAGCCCCAGCATTTT.

The CDR3: CASSSKTGLAKNIQYF. CDR3 sequence (DNA): TGCGCCAGCAGCTCCAAGACAGGGCTAGCCAAAAACATTCAGTACTTC. The chain combines TRBV5-1 with TRBJ2-4; 7 bases are a match to TRBD1. CDR3 length: 16 amino acids. Germline V CDR1 and CDR2: SGHRS, YFSETQ. With V trimmed by 3 bases and J by 0 bases, 6 bases remained unmatched.

This rearrangement joins TRBV24-1 to TRBJ2-1; D perhaps matches TRBD2 (6 bases). There are 14 residues in the CDR3. CDR1 and CDR2 from the germline V gene are KGHDR and SFDVKD. The V gene lost 4 bases and the J gene lost 2 bases, with 8 bases spanning the gap. The CDR3 coding sequence is TGTGCCACCAGTGACGGGAGAACCTACAATGAGCAGTTCTTC. It codes for CATSDGRTYNEQFF.

The genes are TRBV28 and TRBJ1-1; D possibly corresponds to TRBD1 (5 bases). The CDR3 runs to 14 residues. The V gene's germline CDR1 is MDHEN and CDR2 SYDVKM. V was trimmed by 5 bases and J by 4 bases, leaving 14 bases between them. For the CDR3, the DNA is TGTGCCAGCAGTGGGGACTCACGGGGCACTGAAGCTTTCTTT. Translating gives CASSGDSRGTEAFF.